The clone carrying this TCR beta chain has only a few counts. The antigen remains unidentified. There are 14 residues in the CDR3. Germline V gene sequence: CDR1 SGHTA, CDR2 FQGNSA. With 5 bases removed from V and 3 bases from J, the gap between germline ends came to 13 bases. The whole isolated RNA underwent reverse transcription, so sequencing captured expressed TCRB transcripts. Sequenced by immunoSEQ multiplex PCR; TCRdb stores in-frame clones only, minus some. The table has about 900,000 clones, about a sixth seen once; the top ten hold 0.02% to 0.03%. The sample originates from a study of beta chain features in type 1 diabetes. Study findings and constraints: Reads derived from cDNA could over-represent cells showing high TCR expression.

Input material: naive CD4+ T cells from blood. The chain is built from TRBV7-2 and TRBJ2-5, with a tentative D call TRBD1 (5 bases). This TCR came from a woman aged 18-35 years in good health. The CDR3 region has the DNA TGTGCCAGCAGCCTTGCAGGGTTTAAAGAGACCCAGTACTTC. Its protein is CASSLAGFKETQYF.